These 5 T cell receptor beta chains share one sample of origin, sequenced in a study of shared clonotypes between healthy human individuals. Assay used: immunoSEQ multiplex PCR; TCRdb lists only in-frame clones, some missing. This sample yields fewer than 1.8 million clones, of which about 98.5% are seen a single time; over 0.3% belongs to the top ten. The specimen sequenced was naive CD4+ T cells sorted from blood. Subset noted: CD45RA+ positively selected. The receptors shown here come from a man younger than 45 in good health.

This chain joins TRBV27 and TRBJ2-5, with D uncertain. Per germline, CDR1 MNHEY and CDR2 SMNVEV (reference sequence). The CDR3 sequence is 10 residues long. V lost 11 bases and J lost 5, with 9 bases in between. CDR3 sequence: CAGSAETQYF. CDR3 in DNA: TGTGCCGGTAGTGCGGAGACCCAGTACTTC.

The rearrangement links TRBV6-5 to TRBJ1-1, with TRBD1 matching over 9 bases. CDR3 size: 13 residues. CDR1 and CDR2 (germline): MNHEY, SVGAGI. V gave up 5 bases and J gave up 6 bases; unmatched junction bases: 4. In nucleotides, the CDR3 is TGTGCCAGCAGTAGCCGACAGGGGGCTGAAGCTTTCTTT. It is translated as CASSSRQGAEAFF.

With regard to this clone: The same CDR3 can be traced to other DNA sequences in this sample. V usage is TRBV28 and J usage is TRBJ2-7; no firm D call. Between the trimmed V and J ends, which lost 1 base and 6 bases, there was a span of 10 bases. The CDR3 contains 13 residues. Germline CDR1 MDHEN, CDR2 SYDVKM. CDR3 DNA: TGTGCCAGCAGTTTATCTGGCACGGGCGAGCAGTACTTC. Residues: CASSLSGTGEQYF. The full variable domain, completed using reference TRBV28 and TRBJ2-7, is DVKVTQSSRYLVKRTGEKVFLECVQDMDHENMFWYRQDPGLGLRLIYFSYDVKMKEKGDIPEGYSVSREKKERFSLILESASTNQTSMYLCASSLSGTGEQYFGPGTRLTVT.

The chain links TRBV29-1 to TRBJ2-2; 12 bases agree with TRBD2. J lost 6 bases, V lost 6 bases, and 5 bases had no gene match. The length of the CDR3 is 14 residues. CDR1 and CDR2 from the germline V gene are SQVTM and ANQGSEA. CDR3 DNA: TGCAGCGTCCGGACTAGCGGGATACCCGGGGAGCTGTTTTTT. As protein: CSVRTSGIPGELFF.

This clone showed up just once. The chain has TRBV11-2 and TRBJ2-7; 7 bases agree with TRBD1. Germline V lookup: CDR1 SGHAT, CDR2 FQNNGV. The CDR3 is 16 residues long. V was pared by 4 bases and J by 0 bases, with 9 bases of the junction left unmatched. The CDR3 DNA reads TGTGCCAGCAGCTCCCGGGGACAGTGGACCTCCTACGAGCAGTACTTC. Translation: CASSSRGQWTSYEQYF. Based on the CDR3 plus reference TRBV11-2 and TRBJ2-7, the full variable domain is EAGVAQSPRYKIIEKRQSVAFWCNPISGHATLYWYQQILGQGPKLLIQFQNNGVVDDSQLPKDRFSAERLKGVDSTLKIQPAKLEDSAVYLCASSSRGQWTSYEQYFGPGTRLTVT.